The entry below describes one T cell receptor beta chain. The entry originates in a study of T cells in Graves' hyperthyroidism and ophthalmopathy. Ophthalmopathy patients had Clinical Activity Score at least 3, NOSPECS grade at least 4, duration under 3 months. What was amplified from RNA transcripts were TCR beta CDR3 regions. The study used the HTBI primer set for a first-round RT-PCR of the TCR CDR3. TCRdb passed the multiplex PCR reads through MiXCR, listing each CDR3 protein once. The sample has 600,000 to 650,000 distinct CDR3 sequences, about 20% seen once. There are 12 residues in the CDR3. V shed 5 bases and J shed 4 bases, with 8 bases lying between them. Germline-derived CDR1 and CDR2 are MDHEN and SYDVKM.

This receptor was identified in a man younger than 40 with Graves' ophthalmopathy. The genes are TRBV28 and TRBJ2-5; D perhaps matches TRBD2 (5 bases). Sequencing was performed on blood. The CDR3: CASSARAETQYF. CDR3 coding DNA: TGTGCCAGCAGTGCGAGGGCAGAGACCCAGTACTTC.